This T cell receptor beta chain was documented in a study of blood T cell repertoires in COVID-19. The study recruited people aged 18 to 89 years across some 23 US areas. Participant reports of clinical history set cohort assignment. In the original workflow: Amplification from reference gene primers served as the basis for estimated nucleated cell counts. The assay was immunoSEQ multiplex PCR, and TCRdb's table has in-frame clones only and misses some. The V and J calls and clone size come from that table; D and trimming were worked out from the DNA. The profile shows roughly 380,000 clones, 88% of them singletons. Looked up from germline, CDR1 is SGHTA and CDR2 is FQGTGA. V was pared by 4 bases and J by 3 bases, with 4 bases of the junction left unmatched. The CDR3 contains 16 residues.

The origin of this receptor is a woman aged 25 to 39 who had been exposed to COVID-19. Sequenced input: PBMCs or T cells enriched from blood (not recorded which). The chain employs TRBV7-3 and TRBJ2-3, with 13 bases fitting TRBD2. This CDR3 reads CASSSSGLAGTDTQYF. In nucleotides, the CDR3 is TGTGCCAGCAGCTCCTCGGGACTAGCGGGGACAGATACGCAGTATTTT.